Below, one TCR beta chain is given with its context. Its antigen remains unidentified. The junction departs from the called germline gene at one end, perhaps through a read error. Sequenced on an Illumina HiSeq 1500. Through fastp at Q25 and MiXCR, TCRdb rebuilt clones from the public reads, retaining in-frame beta chains. Here each entry gathers all rows of one CDR3 protein and keeps the most common genes and DNA. The table for this sample lists 700,000 to 900,000 distinct CDR3 sequences; roughly 29% of them were counted only once. Under 15% of the sample lies in the top ten. The germline V gene encodes CDR1 SGHTA and CDR2 FQGTGA. The CDR3 measures 13 amino acids from cysteine to phenylalanine. Solely the CDR3 DNA is kept, with 39 bases framed from the first base. Sample treatment or condition, as interpreted from the label and publication: in vitro stimulation with specific CMV peptide epitopes to enrich CMV-specific T cells.

The sample originates from a study of T cell repertoires in cytomegalovirus infection (dated by TCRdb to between 2019 and 2020). Looking at the study overall: The peptide stimulations were aimed at well-studied HLA-B-restricted epitopes as well as recently identified HLA-C-restricted CMV epitopes, whose presentation resists viral immunomodulation. Donor HLA type was relevant to the analysis, because carriage of CMV infection together with the matching HLA type was indicated by public TCR beta signatures. What the study reported, not specific to this receptor: The ex vivo response was dominated by HLA-C-restricted CMV-specific TCR beta clonotypes, which also provided the single most frequent clonotype in two of eight donors. Carriers of CMV infection plus the relevant HLA type were discriminated by the cumulative frequency of public TCR beta family members in the study cohort and in an independent 352-donor cohort.

Sequencing used cultured CD8+ T cells from PBMCs, obtained from culture after CMV antigen stimulation. The chain employs TRBV7-3 and TRBJ1-3; no D gene is confidently identified. The source is a human donor in good health (CMV status not recorded). Some clones in this sample may be carry-over from other donors' samples. The CDR3 in this case is CASRNLSGNTIYF. The sequenced DNA: TGTGCTAGCAGGAACCTCTCTGGAAACACCATATATTTT.